This T cell receptor (beta chain) was sequenced during a study of shared clonotypes between healthy human individuals. V shed 2 bases and J 9 bases; nucleotides not matched to a gene: 4. This CDR3 has 13 amino acids. Germline values: CDR1 MNHEY, CDR2 SVGAGI. Repertoires were generated with immunoSEQ multiplex PCR, while TCRdb's copy carries only in-frame clones and drops some. The repertoire holds approximately 530,000 clones, with 96% as singletons. The chain links TRBV6-5 to TRBJ2-5; 9 bases agree with TRBD2. The sequenced sample consisted of naive CD4+ T cells sorted from blood. Subset indicated: CD45RA+ positively selected. The receptor was isolated from a woman aged 30 to 39 in good health. CDR3 in DNA: TGTGCCAGCAGTTACGAGAGCGGGAGGTCCCAGTACTTC. As protein: CASSYESGRSQYF.